This TCR beta chain was identified in a study of beta chain features in type 1 diabetes. Trimming took off 3 bases at V and 3 bases at J, with 11 bases between the two ends. Germline V gene data show CDR1 as MNHNY and CDR2 as SVGAGI (reference sequence). The CDR3 runs to 14 residues. The entirety of the isolated RNA underwent reverse transcription, so expressed TCRB transcripts were sequenced. Some clones are missing from TCRdb's copy, which holds only in-frame ones; the method was immunoSEQ multiplex PCR. The sample has about 410,000 clones, around 13% seen once. This TCR derives from a man younger than 45 in good health. The J gene is TRBJ1-1, the V gene TRBV6-6; D is undetermined. The sample taken for sequencing was naive CD4+ T cells from blood. The CDR3 protein is CASSYLHVDTEAFF. The CDR3 nucleotides are TGTGCCAGCAGTTATTTACATGTGGACACTGAAGCTTTCTTT.